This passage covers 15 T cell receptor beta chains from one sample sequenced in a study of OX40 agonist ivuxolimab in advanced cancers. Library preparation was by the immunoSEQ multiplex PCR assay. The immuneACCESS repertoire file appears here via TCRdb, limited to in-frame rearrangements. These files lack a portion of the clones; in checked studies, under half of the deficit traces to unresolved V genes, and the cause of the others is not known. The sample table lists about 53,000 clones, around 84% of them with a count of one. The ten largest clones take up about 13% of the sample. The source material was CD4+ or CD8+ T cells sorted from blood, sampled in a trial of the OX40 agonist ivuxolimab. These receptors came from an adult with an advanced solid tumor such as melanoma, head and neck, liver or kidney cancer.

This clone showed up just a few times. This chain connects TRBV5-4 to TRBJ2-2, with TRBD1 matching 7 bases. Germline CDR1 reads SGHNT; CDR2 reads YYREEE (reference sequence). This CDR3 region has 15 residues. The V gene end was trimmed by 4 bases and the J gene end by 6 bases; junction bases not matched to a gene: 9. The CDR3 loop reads CASSLRDRPAGELFF. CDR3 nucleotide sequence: TGTGCCAGCAGCCTCCGGGACAGACCGGCCGGGGAGCTGTTTTTT.

The CDR3 region has the DNA TGTGCCAGCAGTTTTGGGGGGCTTTCTGGAAACACCATATATTTT. The encoded protein is CASSFGGLSGNTIYF. The chain employs TRBV28 and TRBJ1-3; D may be TRBD1 (6 bases). Trimming shortened V by 3 bases and J by 1 base, and 10 bases separated the two germline ends. This CDR3 contains 15 residues. Germline lookup yields CDR1 MDHEN and CDR2 SYDVKM.

The CDR3 spells CASSLDGTSSYNEQFF. The CDR3 nucleotides read TGTGCCAGCAGCTTAGATGGCACAAGCTCCTACAATGAGCAGTTCTTC. The J gene is TRBJ2-1, the V gene TRBV11-3; D is uncertain. Germline V gene sequence: CDR1 SGHNT, CDR2 YENEEA. V lost 0 bases to trimming and J lost 0 bases, with 9 bases between them. CDR3 length equals 16 residues.

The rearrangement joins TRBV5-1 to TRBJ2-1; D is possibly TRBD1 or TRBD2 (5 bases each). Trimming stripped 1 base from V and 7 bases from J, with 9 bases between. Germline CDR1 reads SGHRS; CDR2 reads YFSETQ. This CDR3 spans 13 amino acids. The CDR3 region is CASSLLGENEQFF. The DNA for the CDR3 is TGCGCCAGCAGCTTGCTAGGGGAGAATGAGCAGTTCTTC.

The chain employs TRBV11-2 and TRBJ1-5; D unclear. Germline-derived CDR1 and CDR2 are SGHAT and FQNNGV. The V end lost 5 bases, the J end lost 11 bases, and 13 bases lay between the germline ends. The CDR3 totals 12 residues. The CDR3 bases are TGTGCCAGCAGCCACCCGGGGTTCACCCAGCATTTT. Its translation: CASSHPGFTQHF.

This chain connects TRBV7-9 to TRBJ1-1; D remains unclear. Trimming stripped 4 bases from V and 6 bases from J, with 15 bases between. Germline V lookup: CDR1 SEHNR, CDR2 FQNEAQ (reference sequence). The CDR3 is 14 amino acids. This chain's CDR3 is CASSYRLNSPEAFF. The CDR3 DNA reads TGTGCCAGCAGCTACCGTCTAAATAGCCCTGAAGCTTTCTTT.

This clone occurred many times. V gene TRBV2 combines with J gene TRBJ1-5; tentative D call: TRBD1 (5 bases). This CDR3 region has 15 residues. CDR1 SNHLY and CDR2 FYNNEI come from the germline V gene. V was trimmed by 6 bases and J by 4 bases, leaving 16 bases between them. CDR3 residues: CASRRAGRENQPQHF. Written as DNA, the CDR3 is TGTGCCAGCAGGCGGGCGGGACGGGAAAATCAGCCCCAGCATTTT.

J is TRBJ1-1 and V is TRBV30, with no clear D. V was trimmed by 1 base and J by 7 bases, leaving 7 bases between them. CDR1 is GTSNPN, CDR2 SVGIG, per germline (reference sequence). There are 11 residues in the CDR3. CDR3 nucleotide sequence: TGTGCCTGGAGTGGACGGAGTGAAGCTTTCTTT. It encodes CAWSGRSEAFF.

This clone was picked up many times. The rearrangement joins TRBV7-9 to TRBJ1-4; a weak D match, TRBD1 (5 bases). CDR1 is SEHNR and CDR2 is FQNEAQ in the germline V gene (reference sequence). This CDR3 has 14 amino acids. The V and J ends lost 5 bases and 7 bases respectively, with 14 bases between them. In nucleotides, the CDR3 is TGTGCCAGCAGCCCGTGGGGGGGAGGTGAAAAACTGTTTTTT. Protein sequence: CASSPWGGGEKLFF. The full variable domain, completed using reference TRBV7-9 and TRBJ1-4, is DTGVSQNPRHKITKRGQNVTFRCDPISEHNRLYWYRQTLGQGPEFLTYFQNEAQLEKSRLLSDRFSAERPKGSFSTLEIQRTEQGDSAMYLCASSPWGGGEKLFFGSGTQLSVL.

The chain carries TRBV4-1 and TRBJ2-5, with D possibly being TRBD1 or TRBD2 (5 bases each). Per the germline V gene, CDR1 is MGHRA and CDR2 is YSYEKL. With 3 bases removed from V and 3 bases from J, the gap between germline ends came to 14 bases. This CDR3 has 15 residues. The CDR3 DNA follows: TGCGCCAGCAGCCACCTGGGACGGGGTAAAGAGACCCAGTACTTC. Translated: CASSHLGRGKETQYF.

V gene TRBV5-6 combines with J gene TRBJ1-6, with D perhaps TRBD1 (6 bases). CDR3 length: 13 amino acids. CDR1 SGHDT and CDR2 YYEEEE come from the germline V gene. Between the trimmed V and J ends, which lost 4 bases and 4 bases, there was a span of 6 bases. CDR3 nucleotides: TGTGCCAGCAGCAGGGGGTATAATTCACCCCTCCACTTT. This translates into CASSRGYNSPLHF.

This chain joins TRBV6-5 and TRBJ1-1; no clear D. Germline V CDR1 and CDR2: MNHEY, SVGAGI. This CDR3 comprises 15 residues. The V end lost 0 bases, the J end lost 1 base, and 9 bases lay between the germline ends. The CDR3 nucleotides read TGTGCCAGCAGTTACTCGAGAGCGGGGAACACTGAAGCTTTCTTT. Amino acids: CASSYSRAGNTEAFF.

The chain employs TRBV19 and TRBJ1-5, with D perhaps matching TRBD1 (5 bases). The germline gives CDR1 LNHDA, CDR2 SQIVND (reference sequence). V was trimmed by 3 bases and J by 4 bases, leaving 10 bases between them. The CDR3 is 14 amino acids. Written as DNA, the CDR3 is TGTGCCAGTAGTATGCTGGACACTAATCAGCCCCAGCATTTT. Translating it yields CASSMLDTNQPQHF.

The CDR3 DNA reads TGTGCCAGCAGCTTAGTTCCTACGGCTAATGAAAAACTGTTTTTT. Translating gives CASSLVPTANEKLFF. The gene calls are TRBV11-2 and TRBJ1-4; D uncertain. Looked up from germline, CDR1 is SGHAT and CDR2 is FQNNGV. The CDR3 has 15 residues. V dropped 1 base and J dropped 3 bases, with 9 bases sitting between them.

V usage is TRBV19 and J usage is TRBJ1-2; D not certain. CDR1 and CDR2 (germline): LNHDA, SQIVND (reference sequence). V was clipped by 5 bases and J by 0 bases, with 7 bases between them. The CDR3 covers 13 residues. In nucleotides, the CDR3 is TGTGCCAGTAGTCCATTATCTAACTATGGCTACACCTTC. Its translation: CASSPLSNYGYTF.